This T cell receptor (beta chain) is drawn from a study of shared clonotypes between healthy human individuals. Study-wide results and caveats: Richness estimates generally favored naive over memory subsets. Generation of non-shared clonotypes was less probable than generation of clonotypes shared by all four donors.

V gave up 4 bases and J gave up 6 bases, with 20 bases separating them. The CDR3 sequence is 15 residues long. CDR1 is SGDLS, CDR2 YYNGEE, per germline. Method: immunoSEQ multiplex PCR; TCRdb's copy keeps in-frame clones and lacks some. This sample has some 2,100,000 clones, with 85% to 95% found just once. The naive CD8 population came from CD45RO-negative cells selected for CCR7, without terminally differentiated effector memory CD45RA+ cells. Points on this clone: Its antigen is not identified.

The sequenced material came from naive CD8+ T cells from PBMCs. V and J are TRBV9 and TRBJ2-7; tentative D call: TRBD2 (7 bases). The sequence was obtained from a man aged 18 to 29 in good health. Some clones in this sample may be carry-over from other donors' samples. CDR3 sequence (DNA): TGTGCCAGCAGCCCCGATGGGGGGGCAGGCCGCGAGCAGTACTTC. Translation gives CASSPDGGAGREQYF.